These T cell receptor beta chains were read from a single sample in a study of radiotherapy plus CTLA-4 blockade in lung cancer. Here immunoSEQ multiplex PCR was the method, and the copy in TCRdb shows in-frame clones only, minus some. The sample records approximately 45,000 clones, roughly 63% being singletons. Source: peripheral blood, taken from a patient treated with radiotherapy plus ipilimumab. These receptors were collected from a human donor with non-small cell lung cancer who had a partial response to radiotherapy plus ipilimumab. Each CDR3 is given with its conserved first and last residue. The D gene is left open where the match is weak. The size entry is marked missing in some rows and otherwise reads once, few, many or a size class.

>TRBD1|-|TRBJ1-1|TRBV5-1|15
CASSLGVTGGGEAFF
TGCGCCAGCAGCTTGGGCGTGACAGGGGGAGGTGAAGCTTTCTTT
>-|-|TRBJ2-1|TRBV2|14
CASSERHRSGEQFF
TGTGCCAGCAGTGAGAGGCATCGGTCAGGGGAGCAGTTCTTC
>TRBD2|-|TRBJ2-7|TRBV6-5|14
CASSYGLAEYEQYF
TGTGCCAGCAGTTACGGCCTAGCGGAATACGAGCAGTACTTC
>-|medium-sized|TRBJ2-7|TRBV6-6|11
CASSYLYEQYF
TGTGCCAGCAGTTATCTGTACGAGCAGTACTTC
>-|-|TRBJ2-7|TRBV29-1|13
CSVVWRQSYEQYF
TGCAGCGTTGTATGGAGACAGTCCTACGAGCAGTACTTC
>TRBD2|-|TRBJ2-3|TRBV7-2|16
CASSSRLAGGQDTQYF
TGTGCCAGCAGCTCCCGACTAGCGGGGGGGCAAGATACGCAGTATTTT
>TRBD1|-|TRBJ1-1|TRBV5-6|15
CASSSTDRGETEAFF
TGTGCCAGCAGCTCGACGGACAGGGGAGAGACTGAAGCTTTCTTT
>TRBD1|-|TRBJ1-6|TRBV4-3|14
CASSSGQGNSPLHF
TGCGCCAGCAGCTCCGGACAGGGAAATTCACCCCTCCACTTT
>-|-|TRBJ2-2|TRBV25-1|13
CASSDRVAGELFF
TGTGCCAGCAGTGACAGGGTGGCCGGGGAGCTGTTTTTT
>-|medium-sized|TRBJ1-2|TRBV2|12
CASSERGNGYTF
TGTGCCAGCAGTGAACGAGGGAACGGCTACACCTTC
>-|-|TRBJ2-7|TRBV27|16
CASSLYPGEASYEQYF
TGTGCCAGCAGTTTATATCCGGGAGAAGCGTCCTACGAGCAGTACTTC
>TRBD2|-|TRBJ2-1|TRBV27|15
CASTHLAGGRDEQFF
TGTGCCAGCACGCATTTAGCGGGAGGGAGGGATGAGCAGTTCTTC
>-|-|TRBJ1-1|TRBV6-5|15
CASSYSGGEQTEAFF
TGTGCCAGCAGTTACTCAGGAGGGGAGCAGACTGAAGCTTTCTTT
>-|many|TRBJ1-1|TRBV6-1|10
CASGRDEAFF
TGTGCCAGCGGGAGGGATGAAGCTTTCTTT
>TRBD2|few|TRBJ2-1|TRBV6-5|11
CASSGGDWGFF
TGTGCCAGCTCGGGGGGGGACTGGGGGTTCTTC
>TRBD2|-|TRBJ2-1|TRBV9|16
CASSATSGRASHEQFF
TGTGCCAGCAGCGCTACTAGCGGGAGGGCCAGCCATGAGCAGTTCTTC
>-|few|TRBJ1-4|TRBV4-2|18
CASSQDPKSTGTMEKLFF
TGTGCCAGCAGCCAAGACCCCAAAAGTACAGGGACTATGGAAAAACTGTTTTTT
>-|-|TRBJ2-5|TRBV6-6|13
CASNPFAGETQYF
TGTGCCAGCAACCCCTTCGCCGGGGAGACCCAGTACTTC
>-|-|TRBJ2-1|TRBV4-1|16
CASSQLDIISYNEQFF
TGCGCCAGCAGCCAGTTAGATATAATCTCCTACAATGAGCAGTTCTTC
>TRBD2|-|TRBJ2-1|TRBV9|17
CASSVESGTSGRDEQFF
TGTGCCAGCAGCGTAGAATCTGGGACTAGCGGGCGCGATGAGCAGTTCTTC
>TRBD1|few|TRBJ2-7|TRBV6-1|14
CASREGTGYYEQYF
TGTGCCAGCAGAGAGGGGACAGGGTACTACGAGCAGTACTTC
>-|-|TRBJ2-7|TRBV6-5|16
CASSLVFGTPSYEQYF
TGTGCCAGCAGTTTGGTCTTCGGGACACCCTCCTACGAGCAGTACTTC
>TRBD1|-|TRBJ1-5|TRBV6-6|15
CASILDRGGRQPQHF
TGTGCCAGCATTCTAGACAGGGGGGGTCGACAGCCCCAGCATTTT
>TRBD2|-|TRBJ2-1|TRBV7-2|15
CASSPRERGGGGQFF
TGTGCCAGCAGCCCAAGAGAGCGGGGGGGAGGGGGGCAGTTCTTC
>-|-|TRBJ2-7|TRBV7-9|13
CASSSGLFYEQYF
TGTGCCAGCAGCTCTGGACTATTCTACGAGCAGTACTTC
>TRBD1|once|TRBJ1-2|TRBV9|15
CASSEYNRGFYGYTF
TGTGCCAGCAGCGAATATAACAGGGGATTCTATGGCTACACCTTC
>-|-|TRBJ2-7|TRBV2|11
CASTLGVEQYF
TGTGCCAGCACCCTGGGAGTCGAGCAGTACTTC
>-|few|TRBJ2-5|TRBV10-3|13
CAISAREQETQYF
TGTGCCATCAGTGCGAGGGAGCAAGAGACCCAGTACTTC
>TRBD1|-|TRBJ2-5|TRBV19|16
CASSTGDRGNQETQYF
TGTGCCAGTAGTACCGGGGACAGGGGGAACCAAGAGACCCAGTACTTC
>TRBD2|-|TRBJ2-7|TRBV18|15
CASSPRTSGTYEQYF
TGTGCCAGCTCACCACGGACTAGCGGGACCTACGAGCAGTACTTC
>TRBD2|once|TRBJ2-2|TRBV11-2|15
CAIPLAGMSTGELFF
TGTGCCATCCCCCTAGCGGGGATGAGCACCGGGGAGCTGTTTTTT
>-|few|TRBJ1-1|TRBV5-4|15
CASSLEVGVNTEAFF
TGTGCCAGCAGCTTGGAGGTGGGAGTGAACACTGAAGCTTTCTTT
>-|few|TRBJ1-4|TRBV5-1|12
CASSGAGEKLFF
TGCGCCAGCAGCGGGGCAGGTGAAAAACTGTTTTTT
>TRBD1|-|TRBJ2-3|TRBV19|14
CASSMGQTTDTQYF
TGTGCCAGTAGTATGGGACAGACCACAGATACGCAGTATTTT
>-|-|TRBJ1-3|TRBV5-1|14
CASSLDYSGNTIYF
TGCGCCAGCAGCCTGGACTACTCTGGAAACACCATATATTTT
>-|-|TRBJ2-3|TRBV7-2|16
CASSLKGGSGTDTQYF
TGTGCCAGCAGCTTAAAAGGAGGGAGCGGCACAGATACGCAGTATTTT